The next 5 T cell receptor beta chains were all read from a single sample in a study of T cells in tumors after PD-1 blockade. Here immunoSEQ multiplex PCR was the method, and the copy in TCRdb shows in-frame clones only, minus some. The table records some 66,000 clones, roughly 70% of them present only once. The sample was PBMCs, taken after anti-PD-1 treatment. The receptors shown here come from a human donor with basal cell carcinoma.

The CDR3 DNA is TGTGCCAGCAGCTTGACCGGGATAGGGCCTCCGGGCTACACCTTC. Protein sequence: CASSLTGIGPPGYTF. This sequence joins TRBV5-6 and TRBJ1-2; D gene ambiguous. Germline V CDR1 and CDR2: SGHDT, YYEEEE. The CDR3 covers 15 residues. V was clipped by 1 base and J by 8 bases, with 18 bases between them.

The V call is TRBV27, the J call TRBJ2-1; 7 nucleotides match TRBD1. Germline V CDR1 and CDR2: MNHEY, SMNVEV (reference sequence). The CDR3 runs to 15 residues. V shed 5 bases, J shed 5 bases, and the junction held 9 bases outside the gene matches. The CDR3 nucleotides are TGTGCCAGCAGTCCCGATAGGGGGCGCGACAATGAGCAGTTCTTC. It specifies CASSPDRGRDNEQFF.

This clone was seen a handful of times. The V gene is TRBV6-5, the J gene TRBJ2-4; 8 nucleotides match TRBD1. The V segment lost 7 bases and the J segment 3 bases; nucleotides outside the gene matches: 8. The CDR3 is 15 amino acids. In germline, CDR1 is MNHEY, CDR2 SVGAGI. The CDR3 bases are TGTGCCAGCACCGGACAGGGACTGGGCAAAAACATTCAGTACTTC. Translation gives CASTGQGLGKNIQYF.

The V gene is TRBV5-6, the J gene TRBJ2-3; no firm D call. This CDR3 has 14 amino acids. V was trimmed by 0 bases and J by 0 bases, leaving 5 bases between them. Per germline, CDR1 SGHDT and CDR2 YYEEEE. The CDR3 DNA reads TGTGCCAGCAGCTTGGGGCAGAGCACAGATACGCAGTATTTT. It translates to CASSLGQSTDTQYF.

J is TRBJ1-6 and V is TRBV4-2; perhaps TRBD1 as D (5 bases). Trimming pared 0 bases from V and 6 bases from J, leaving 9 bases between. The CDR3 consists of 15 residues. CDR1 is LGHNA and CDR2 is YNFKEQ in the germline V gene. For the CDR3, the DNA is TGTGCCAGCAGCCAAGAAGAGGGGATTAATTCACCCCTCCACTTT. Translating gives CASSQEEGINSPLHF.